The clone carrying this T cell receptor beta chain was detected only a few times. MiXCR, applied by TCRdb to the 5' RACE reads, yields one record per CDR3 protein. The repertoire holds about 540,000 distinct CDR3 sequences, with approximately 20% as singletons. These data are taken from a study of T-cell memory formation after mild COVID-19. Trimming pared 1 base from V and 7 bases from J, leaving 10 bases between. This CDR3 is 13 amino acids long. Germline V gene sequence: CDR1 LGHDT, CDR2 YNNKEL (reference sequence). The V gene is TRBV3-1, the J gene TRBJ1-2; D might be TRBD1 (5 bases). The TCR was taken from an adult woman who had mild COVID-19 (a few samples of this study predate the infection). Cell type and time point are not known. Sequencing was carried out using PBMCs or a T cell subset sorted from them (not recorded which). In DNA form, the CDR3 reads TGTGCCAGCAGCCAAGGGGTGGGGACTGGCTACACCTTC. It yields the protein CASSQGVGTGYTF.